The 16 T cell receptor beta chains below all came from one sample that was sequenced in a study of blood T cell repertoires in COVID-19. Only in-frame clones appear in the TCRdb table, and some are missing; sequencing was by immunoSEQ multiplex PCR. The sample records almost 350,000 clones, roughly nine tenths being singletons. Sequencing was carried out using peripheral blood. All receptors derive from a woman in her sixties or seventies with COVID-19, enrolled during active disease.

This chain links TRBV29-1 with TRBJ1-2; D is undetermined. Germline V gene data show CDR1 as SQVTM and CDR2 as ANQGSEA. V lost 4 bases and J lost 4, with 10 bases in between. CDR3 length equals 12 residues. Here the CDR3 reads CSVGLGSYGYTF. The CDR3 DNA sequence: TGCAGCGTTGGTTTGGGCAGCTATGGCTACACCTTC.

This rearrangement joins TRBV3-1 (or the pseudogene TRBV3-2) to TRBJ2-3; the D is unclear. The CDR3 sequence is 11 residues long. Per the germline V gene, CDR1 is LGHDT and CDR2 is YNNKEL (reference sequence). Trimming pared 0 bases from V and 10 bases from J, leaving 5 bases between. DNA of the CDR3: TGTGCCAGCAGCCAAGACCGGGCGCAGTATTTT. Translation gives CASSQDRAQYF.

The J gene is TRBJ1-4, the V gene TRBV2; a possible D gene is TRBD1 (5 bases). This CDR3 has 13 amino acids. The germline gives CDR1 SNHLY, CDR2 FYNNEI. V lost 10 bases, J lost 5 bases, and 14 bases lay in between. CDR3 DNA: TGTGCCACCCGGGGGGGGAGAAATGAAAAACTGTTTTTT. Its translation: CATRGGRNEKLFF.

The chain is built from TRBV18 and TRBJ1-1; TRBD1 agrees at 7 bases. V was pared by 3 bases and J by 7 bases, with 2 bases of the junction left unmatched. Germline V gene lookup returns CDR1 KGHSH and CDR2 LQKENI. The CDR3 spans 12 residues. CDR3 residues: CASSPRTGEAFF. As DNA, the CDR3 is TGTGCCAGCTCACCTCGGACAGGTGAAGCTTTCTTT. Supplemented by reference TRBV18 and TRBJ1-1, the full variable domain reads NAGVMQNPRHLVRRRGQEARLRCSPMKGHSHVYWYRQLPEEGLKFMVYLQKENIIDESGMPKERFSAEFPKEGPSILRIQQVVRGDSAAYFCASSPRTGEAFFGQGTRLTVV.

The chain couples TRBV6-6 to TRBJ2-7, with TRBD1 matching over 8 bases. Trimming at V came to 6 bases and at J to 4 bases, leaving 8 bases not matched to a gene. Germline assignment: CDR1 MNHNY and CDR2 SVGAGI (reference sequence). This CDR3 has 14 amino acids. CDR3 sequence: CASRPGQGQYEQYF. The CDR3 region has the DNA TGTGCCAGCAGACCTGGACAGGGACAATACGAGCAGTACTTC.

This clone was detected only once. The chain couples TRBV2 to TRBJ2-7; D is ambiguous. The germline V gene has CDR1 SNHLY and CDR2 FYNNEI. The CDR3 covers 12 residues. V lost 8 bases and J lost 2, with 10 bases in between. The CDR3 DNA reads TGTGCCAGCGGAGAGAATCCCTACGAGCAGTACTTC. Translation: CASGENPYEQYF. The complete variable domain, with remaining parts taken from reference TRBV2 and TRBJ2-7, reads EPEVTQTPSHQVTQMGQEVILRCVPISNHLYFYWYRQILGQKVEFLVSFYNNEISEKSEIFDDQFSVERPDGSNFTLKIRSTKLEDSAMYFCASGENPYEQYFGPGTRLTVT.

The chain uses TRBV19 and TRBJ2-3; D perhaps matches TRBD1 (5 bases). The germline CDR1 and CDR2 sequences are LNHDA and SQIVND (reference sequence). The germline V and J ends were trimmed by 1 base and 2 bases, with 10 bases remaining between them. The CDR3 contains 15 residues. The CDR3 region is CASSIGQLITDTQYF. The CDR3 nucleotides read TGTGCCAGTAGTATAGGACAGCTTATCACAGATACGCAGTATTTT.

This chain uses TRBV21-1 with TRBJ2-2; TRBD1, the table's D call, lacks a check against the DNA. TRBV21-1 is a known pseudogene. This CDR3 contains 16 residues. CDR3 loop: CASRKGGTGPTGELFF. CDR3 bases: TGTGCCAGCAGGAAAGGAGGGACAGGACCCACCGGGGAGCTGTTTTTT.

The chain employs TRBV3-1 (or the pseudogene TRBV3-2) and TRBJ1-2; possibly TRBD1 for D (6 bases). The CDR3 has 13 amino acids. Trimming removed 3 bases at V and 7 bases at J, with 12 bases between. Germline CDR1 is LGHDT and CDR2 is YNNKEL (reference sequence). The CDR3 sequence: CASSHAGGSGYTF. In nucleotides, the CDR3 is TGTGCCAGCAGCCATGCGGGGGGCAGTGGCTACACCTTC.

The chain employs TRBV29-1 and TRBJ1-1, with TRBD1 matching 10 bases. V shed 0 bases, J shed 4 bases, and the junction held 17 bases outside the gene matches. Germline-derived CDR1 and CDR2 are SQVTM and ANQGSEA. The CDR3 length is 19 residues. CDR3 coding DNA: TGCAGCGTTGAAGACGCCCAAGACAGGGGGCGAGGTGCTGGCACTGAAGCTTTCTTT. Translation gives CSVEDAQDRGRGAGTEAFF.

The rearrangement joins TRBV7-9 to TRBJ2-3, with TRBD2 identical over 8 bases. V dropped 1 base and J dropped 4; count of bases not matched to a gene: 7. Looked up from germline, CDR1 is SEHNR and CDR2 is FQNEAQ (reference sequence). This CDR3 spans 16 amino acids. CDR3 loop: CASSLDNGGASDTQYF. In DNA, the CDR3 is TGTGCCAGCAGCTTAGATAACGGGGGGGCTTCAGATACGCAGTATTTT.

The chain combines TRBV7-2 with TRBJ2-1; a possible D gene is TRBD2 (5 bases). The V end lost 6 bases, the J end lost 10 bases, and 10 bases lay between the germline ends. Germline V lookup: CDR1 SGHTA, CDR2 FQGNSA. CDR3 length: 11 residues. The CDR3 DNA reads TGTGCCAGCAGTAGAGGACTGGAGCAGTTCTTC. The encoded protein is CASSRGLEQFF. Full variable domain (missing parts from reference TRBV7-2 and TRBJ2-1): GAGVSQSPSNKVTEKGKDVELRCDPISGHTALYWYRQSLGQGLEFLIYFQGNSAPDKSGLPSDRFSAERTGGSVSTLTIQRTQQEDSAVYLCASSRGLEQFFGPGTRLTVL.

This chain uses TRBV7-2 with TRBJ2-4; TRBD1 is a possible D gene (5 bases). V lost 1 base and J 0 bases, leaving 10 bases between the germline ends. Looked up from germline, CDR1 is SGHTA and CDR2 is FQGNSA. The CDR3 extends over 16 amino acids. Here the CDR3 DNA reads TGTGCCAGCAGCTTAGATGGACAACTAGCCAAAAACATTCAGTACTTC. This encodes CASSLDGQLAKNIQYF.

As DNA, the CDR3 is TGTGCCAGCAGCCAGACAGGGGGCAACACTGAAGCTTTCTTT. Translated: CASSQTGGNTEAFF. The chain employs TRBV6-4 and TRBJ1-1, with 10 bases that match TRBD1. CDR1 MRHNA and CDR2 SNTAGT come from the germline V gene. V was pared by 6 bases and J by 2 bases, with 3 bases of the junction left unmatched. CDR3 length: 14 residues.

This rearrangement joins TRBV24-1 to TRBJ2-1; D is perhaps TRBD1 (6 bases). This CDR3 is built from 12 residues. The V end was cut by 9 bases, the J end by 2 bases, with 7 bases between. Germline V gene sequence: CDR1 KGHDR, CDR2 SFDVKD. The CDR3 region is CATGDTYNEQFF. The DNA of the CDR3 is TGTGCCACCGGGGACACCTACAATGAGCAGTTCTTC.

The genes are TRBV7-9 and TRBJ1-2, with 7 bases fitting TRBD1. CDR1 and CDR2 from the germline V gene are SEHNR and FQNEAQ (reference sequence). Trimming took 3 bases from V and 3 from J; bases not matched to a gene: 4. The CDR3 has 14 amino acids. The CDR3 loop reads CASSFTGADYGYTF. The DNA for the CDR3 is TGTGCCAGCAGCTTTACAGGGGCGGACTATGGCTACACCTTC.